This T cell receptor (beta chain) was documented in a study of STAT5B mutations in CD4+ large granular lymphocyte leukemia. Clones were sequenced by immunoSEQ multiplex PCR, and TCRdb holds only the in-frame ones, with some missing. The data contain some 7,700 clones, roughly 89% of them seen just once; the ten biggest clones take up 50%. The sequenced sample consisted of PBMCs. The clonotype originates from a woman in her 70s with CD4+ T-cell large granular lymphocyte leukemia.

DNA of the CDR3: TGTGCCAGCAGCCTAAATGCCCCGGGACGGCCTAATGAAAAACTGTTTTTT. This encodes CASSLNAPGRPNEKLFF. The chain has TRBV7-3 and TRBJ1-4; maybe TRBD1 (5 bases). Germline-derived CDR1 and CDR2 are SGHTA and FQGTGA. This CDR3 region has 17 residues. Trimming stripped 5 bases from V and 3 bases from J, with 19 bases between.